The text below deals with one TCR beta chain. Assay used: immunoSEQ multiplex PCR; TCRdb lists only in-frame clones, some missing. The sample holds some 700,000 clones, 88% seen once. The data derive from a study of shared T cell receptors in the human thymus. Trimming left V 3 bases short and J 8 bases short, with 17 bases between. Germline CDR1 reads SGDLS; CDR2 reads YYNGEE. The CDR3 is 15 residues long. The same data also went into a second study, on human thymus T cells.

This chain uses TRBV9 with TRBJ1-4; D may be TRBD1 (6 bases). Material for sequencing was thymocytes. The clonotype comes from a boy under two years old with a congenital heart defect. CDR3 in DNA: TGTGCCAGCAGCGCCCCCAGGGGTGAAGGAGAAAAACTGTTTTTT. Its translation: CASSAPRGEGEKLFF. The variable domain in full, with the rest retrieved from reference TRBV9 and TRBJ1-4, is DSGVTQTPKHLITATGQRVTLRCSPRSGDLSVYWYQQSLDQGLQFLIQYYNGEERAKGNILERFSAQQFPDLHSELNLSSLELGDSALYFCASSAPRGEGEKLFFGSGTQLSVL.